Below are 26 T cell receptor beta chains sequenced from a single sample in a study of shared clonotypes between healthy human individuals. The protocol was immunoSEQ multiplex PCR, while the TCRdb copy is restricted to in-frame clones and leaves out a portion. The table includes about 2.2 million clones, approximately 92% detected once. CD8 cells regarded as naive lacked CD45RO, were positively chosen for CCR7, and omitted terminally differentiated effector memory CD45RA+ cells. The specimen sequenced was naive CD8+ T cells from PBMCs. Receptors originate from a man between 18 and 29 years old in good health. Some clones in this sample may be carry-over from other donors' samples.

The genes are TRBV19 and TRBJ1-5, with a possible D match to TRBD1 (6 bases). Trimming cost V 7 bases and J 3 bases, with 16 bases left between them. The V gene's germline CDR1 is LNHDA and CDR2 SQIVND (reference sequence). CDR3 length equals 15 residues. DNA of the CDR3: TGTGCCAGTAATCCGACAGGCTCCAACAATCAGCCCCAGCATTTT. Translation: CASNPTGSNNQPQHF.

The chain recombines TRBV11-3 with TRBJ2-7; D may be TRBD2 (6 bases). The germline gives CDR1 SGHNT, CDR2 YENEEA. The CDR3 consists of 14 residues. Trimming took off 5 bases at V and 2 bases at J, with 13 bases between the two ends. CDR3 amino acids: CASSKGGWPYEQYF. As DNA, the CDR3 is TGTGCCAGCAGCAAGGGAGGTTGGCCCTACGAGCAGTACTTC.

V is TRBV13 and J is TRBJ2-1; D is uncertain. V lost 4 bases to trimming and J lost 6 bases, with 7 bases between them. The CDR3 is 12 residues long. CDR1 PRHDT and CDR2 FYEKMQ come from the germline V gene (reference sequence). The CDR3 sequence is CASSSRINEQFF. The CDR3 DNA follows: TGTGCCAGCAGCTCGAGAATCAATGAGCAGTTCTTC.

The rearrangement links TRBV4-1 to TRBJ2-7, with 9 bases lining up with TRBD2. The J segment lost 3 bases and the V segment lost 1 base, leaving 7 bases of the junction unmatched. From germline, CDR1 is MGHRA and CDR2 YSYEKL. This CDR3 contains 16 residues. The CDR3 region has the DNA TGCGCCAGCAGCCAAGTCCGGCGGGAGGGGAGCTACGAGCAGTACTTC. This gives the protein CASSQVRREGSYEQYF.

The J gene is TRBJ2-2, the V gene TRBV6-1; D is ambiguous. V lost 2 bases and J lost 8, with 15 bases in between. Germline CDR1 MNHNS, CDR2 SASEGT. The CDR3 runs to 15 residues. CDR3 nucleotides: TGTGCCAGCAGTGAATATGAAGCTCGATTGGGGGAGCTGTTTTTT. The encoded protein is CASSEYEARLGELFF.

The chain couples TRBV4-3 to TRBJ1-2, with D unresolved. Trimming shortened V by 0 bases and J by 3 bases, and 11 bases separated the two germline ends. The germline gives CDR1 LGHNA, CDR2 YSLEER. The CDR3 runs 15 residues. The CDR3 region is CASSQELVRHYGYTF. CDR3 coding DNA: TGCGCCAGCAGCCAAGAACTGGTACGGCACTATGGCTACACCTTC.

The CDR3 DNA reads as TGCGCCAGCAGTCAGCGATCGACCGGGACAGCTAATGAAAAACTGTTTTTT. This encodes CASSQRSTGTANEKLFF. This rearrangement joins TRBV4-1 to TRBJ1-4; 7 nucleotides match TRBD1. The CDR3 loop spans 17 amino acids. J gave up 3 bases and V 6 bases, and 13 bases lay outside the gene matches. CDR1 and CDR2 from the germline V gene are MGHRA and YSYEKL.

The rearrangement uses TRBV7-2 and TRBJ1-4; D ambiguous. CDR1 SGHTA and CDR2 FQGNSA come from the germline V gene. The CDR3 is 16 amino acids. The ends were cut back, 2 bases at V and 0 bases at J, with 10 bases in the middle. The CDR3, as DNA: TGTGCCAGCAGCTTATCGTGGACGACAACTAATGAAAAACTGTTTTTT. Translation: CASSLSWTTTNEKLFF.

J is TRBJ2-7 and V is TRBV6-6; 9 nucleotides agree with TRBD1. Germline CDR1 is MNHNY and CDR2 is SVGAGI (reference sequence). The ends lost 6 bases at V and 2 bases at J; junction bases unmatched: 11. There are 16 residues in the CDR3. CDR3 nucleotide sequence: TGTGCCAGCAGGGGGGACAGGGTCGGTAGGGCCTACGAGCAGTACTTC. Translated: CASRGDRVGRAYEQYF.

V gene TRBV9 combines with J gene TRBJ2-7; D may be TRBD1 or TRBD2 (5 bases each). The CDR3 totals 14 residues. The V and J ends lost 4 bases and 3 bases respectively, with 14 bases between them. Germline assignment: CDR1 SGDLS and CDR2 YYNGEE. CDR3 bases: TGTGCCAGCAGCCCCGGGACCACTCGCTACGAGCAGTACTTC. This gives the protein CASSPGTTRYEQYF.

V gene TRBV5-4 combines with J gene TRBJ2-7, with TRBD2 matching 7 bases. The V gene end was trimmed by 4 bases and the J gene end by 5 bases; junction bases not matched to a gene: 18. There are 17 residues in the CDR3. Per germline, CDR1 SGHNT and CDR2 YYREEE (reference sequence). For the CDR3, the DNA is TGTGCCAGCAGCCCCCTCCCACCGGGAGCCCGGGGGGACGAGCAGTACTTC. Its protein is CASSPLPPGARGDEQYF.

This chain joins TRBV27 and TRBJ2-1; D remains ambiguous. Germline loops: CDR1 MNHEY, CDR2 SMNVEV (reference sequence). Trimming stripped 6 bases from V and 2 bases from J, with 17 bases between. This CDR3 is 16 amino acids long. The CDR3 is CASSQLGFMTYNEQFF. DNA for the CDR3: TGTGCCAGCAGCCAGTTGGGTTTTATGACCTACAATGAGCAGTTCTTC.

This clone was seen a handful of times. The V gene is TRBV13, the J gene TRBJ1-1, with D unclear. This CDR3 spans 13 amino acids. Germline CDR1 and CDR2: PRHDT and FYEKMQ (reference sequence). The V and J ends lost 1 base and 7 bases respectively, with 10 bases between them. The CDR3 sequence is CASSLAVQSEAFF. The CDR3 nucleotides are TGTGCCAGCAGCTTAGCGGTGCAGAGTGAAGCTTTCTTT.

V and J are TRBV10-3 and TRBJ2-3; tentative D call: TRBD2 (6 bases). This CDR3 spans 12 amino acids. The V gene's germline CDR1 is ENHRY and CDR2 SYGVKD. V shed 3 bases and J shed 9 bases, with 10 bases lying between them. CDR3 amino acids: CAISEGAGTQYF. The DNA of the CDR3 is TGTGCCATCAGTGAAGGTGCGGGGACGCAGTATTTT.

The chain employs TRBV5-8 and TRBJ2-1, with 7 bases lining up with TRBD2. With V trimmed by 2 bases and J by 10 bases, 3 bases remained unmatched. CDR1 and CDR2 (germline): SGHTS, YDEGEE. The CDR3 is made up of 12 amino acids. CDR3: CASSLSGGEQFF. The CDR3 bases are TGTGCCAGCAGCTTATCGGGAGGAGAGCAGTTCTTC. The whole variable domain, filled in from reference TRBV5-8 and TRBJ2-1, reads EAGVTQSPTHLIKTRGQQATLRCSPISGHTSVYWYQQALGLGLQFLLWYDEGEERNRGNFPPRFSGRQFPNYSSELNVNALELEDSALYLCASSLSGGEQFFGPGTRLTVL.

The chain links TRBV28 to TRBJ2-7; 7 positions agree with TRBD1. Losses at the gene ends were 6 bases for V and 0 bases for J; bases not matched to a gene: 14. This CDR3 is 17 amino acids long. CDR1 and CDR2 from the germline V gene are MDHEN and SYDVKM. CDR3 loop: CASSPSAGTASSYEQYF. CDR3 bases: TGTGCCAGCAGCCCCAGCGCCGGGACAGCGAGCTCCTACGAGCAGTACTTC. The whole variable domain, remainder taken from reference TRBV28 and TRBJ2-7, is DVKVTQSSRYLVKRTGEKVFLECVQDMDHENMFWYRQDPGLGLRLIYFSYDVKMKEKGDIPEGYSVSREKKERFSLILESASTNQTSMYLCASSPSAGTASSYEQYFGPGTRLTVT.

The chain is built from TRBV9 and TRBJ2-2; weak D call: TRBD2 (7 bases). Germline CDR1 SGDLS, CDR2 YYNGEE. Trimming shortened V by 3 bases and J by 1 base, and 16 bases separated the two germline ends. The CDR3 has 17 residues. The CDR3 nucleotides are TGTGCCAGCAGCGCGAGGGGAGGGGGGCGGAACACCGGGGAGCTGTTTTTT. It codes for CASSARGGGRNTGELFF.

V is TRBV7-2 and J is TRBJ2-1; D is tentatively TRBD1 or TRBD2 (5 bases each). The length of the CDR3 is 15 residues. The V gene lost 1 base and the J gene lost 2 bases, with 9 bases spanning the gap. The V gene's germline CDR1 is SGHTA and CDR2 FQGNSA. The DNA of the CDR3 is TGTGCCAGCAGCTTAGGGGGGATTCCCTACAATGAGCAGTTCTTC. Its translation: CASSLGGIPYNEQFF.

This chain links TRBV19 with TRBJ2-3; D call uncertain. Germline V gene data show CDR1 as LNHDA and CDR2 as SQIVND (reference sequence). The CDR3 loop spans 17 amino acids. Trimming removed 1 base at V and 6 bases at J, with 20 bases between. The CDR3 here is CASSIGNRLPPTDTQYF. The CDR3, as DNA: TGTGCCAGTAGTATAGGTAATCGACTTCCCCCCACCGATACGCAGTATTTT.

This clone was recorded only once. This sequence joins TRBV27 and TRBJ2-5; 11 bases map to TRBD2. V lost 5 bases, J lost 2 bases, and 4 bases stayed unmatched. The CDR3 covers 15 residues. In germline, CDR1 is MNHEY, CDR2 SMNVEV (reference sequence). This CDR3 reads CASSRLAGIQETQYF. CDR3 DNA: TGTGCCAGCAGTCGACTAGCGGGGATACAAGAGACCCAGTACTTC.

The V gene is TRBV7-2, the J gene TRBJ2-7, with D possibly TRBD2 on 5 matching bases. The V gene's germline CDR1 is SGHTA and CDR2 FQGNSA. This CDR3 contains 15 residues. V dropped 1 base and J dropped 11 bases, with 21 bases sitting between them. The CDR3 reads CASSLDIGGLRRKYF. The CDR3 region has the DNA TGTGCCAGCAGCTTAGACATCGGAGGCTTACGACGGAAGTACTTC. Complete variable domain (other parts from reference TRBV7-2 and TRBJ2-7): GAGVSQSPSNKVTEKGKDVELRCDPISGHTALYWYRQSLGQGLEFLIYFQGNSAPDKSGLPSDRFSAERTGGSVSTLTIQRTQQEDSAVYLCASSLDIGGLRRKYFGPGTRLTVT.

The genes are TRBV5-4 and TRBJ2-7, with D perhaps TRBD2 (6 bases). V dropped 1 base and J dropped 4 bases, with 18 bases sitting between them. Per germline, CDR1 SGHNT and CDR2 YYREEE (reference sequence). The CDR3 length is 16 residues. The chain's CDR3 is CASSLRGSGSAYEQYF. The DNA of the CDR3 is TGTGCCAGCAGCTTGAGGGGCTCCGGGAGTGCTTACGAGCAGTACTTC.

The CDR3 region has the DNA TGTGCCAGCAGTTTAGGGGCAGGGCCCGAGCAGTACTTC. The encoded protein is CASSLGAGPEQYF. The chain is built from TRBV28 and TRBJ2-7; TRBD1 might be the D (5 bases). The CDR3 is made up of 13 amino acids. V shed 2 bases and J shed 6 bases, with 11 bases lying between them. The germline V gene encodes CDR1 MDHEN and CDR2 SYDVKM.

The chain carries TRBV21-1 and TRBJ2-7; the D segment call TRBD1 is taken from the table without a DNA check. TRBV21-1 is termed a pseudogene. The length of the CDR3 is 12 residues. CDR3 sequence reads: CASRDSPYEQYF. The CDR3 DNA is TGTGCCAGCCGGGACAGCCCCTACGAGCAGTACTTC.

The chain couples TRBV5-4 to TRBJ2-1; 10 nucleotides match TRBD1. The germline CDR1 and CDR2 sequences are SGHNT and YYREEE (reference sequence). V lost 0 bases, J lost 7 bases, and 4 bases stayed unmatched. This CDR3 spans 15 amino acids. The CDR3, as DNA: TGTGCCAGCAGCTTGGGAGGACAGGGGGTGAATGAGCAGTTCTTC. It is translated as CASSLGGQGVNEQFF.

The chain is built from TRBV30 and TRBJ1-3; D is uncertain. V was shortened by 0 bases and J by 2 bases, with 20 bases between the two germline ends. The CDR3 is 18 residues long. Germline-derived CDR1 and CDR2 are GTSNPN and SVGIG (reference sequence). The CDR3 region is CAWSVQNRHYSAGNTIYF. The CDR3 bases are TGTGCCTGGAGTGTACAGAACAGACATTACTCTGCTGGAAACACCATATATTTT.